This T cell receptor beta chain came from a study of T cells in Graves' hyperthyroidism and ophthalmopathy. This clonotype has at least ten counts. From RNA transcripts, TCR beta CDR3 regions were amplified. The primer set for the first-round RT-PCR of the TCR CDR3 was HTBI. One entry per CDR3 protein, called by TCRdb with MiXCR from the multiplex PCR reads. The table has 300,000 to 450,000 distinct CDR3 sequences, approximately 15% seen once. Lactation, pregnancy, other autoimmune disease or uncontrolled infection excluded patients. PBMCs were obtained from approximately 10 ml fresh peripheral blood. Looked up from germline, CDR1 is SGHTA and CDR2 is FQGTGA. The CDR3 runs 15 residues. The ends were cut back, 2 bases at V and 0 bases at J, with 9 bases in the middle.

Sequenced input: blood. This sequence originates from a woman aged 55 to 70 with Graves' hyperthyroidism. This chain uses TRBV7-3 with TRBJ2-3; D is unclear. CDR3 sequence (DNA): TGTGCCAGCAGCTTACTCGGGCACAGCACAGATACGCAGTATTTT. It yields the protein CASSLLGHSTDTQYF. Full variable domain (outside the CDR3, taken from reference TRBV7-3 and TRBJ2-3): GAGVSQTPSNKVTEKGKYVELRCDPISGHTALYWYRQSLGQGPEFLIYFQGTGAADDSGLPNDRFFAVRPEGSVSTLKIQRTERGDSAVYLCASSLLGHSTDTQYFGPGTRLTVL.